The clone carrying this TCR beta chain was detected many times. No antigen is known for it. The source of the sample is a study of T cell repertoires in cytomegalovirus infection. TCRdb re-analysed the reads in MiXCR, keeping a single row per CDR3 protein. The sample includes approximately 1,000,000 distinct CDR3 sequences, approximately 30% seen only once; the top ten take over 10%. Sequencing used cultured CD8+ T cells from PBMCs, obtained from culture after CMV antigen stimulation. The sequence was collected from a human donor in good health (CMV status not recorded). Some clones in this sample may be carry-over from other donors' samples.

CDR3 sequence (DNA): TGTGCCAGCAGCCATGGGACAGGGGGCGCTTTCGGGGTAAGCTCCTACAATGAGCAGTTCTTC. Its protein product is CASSHGTGGAFGVSSYNEQFF. The chain links TRBV14 to TRBJ2-1; 12 bases fit TRBD1. The CDR3 has 21 residues. Trimming cost V 3 bases and J 0 bases; bases outside gene matches: 15. Germline CDR1 and CDR2: SGHDN and FVKESK.